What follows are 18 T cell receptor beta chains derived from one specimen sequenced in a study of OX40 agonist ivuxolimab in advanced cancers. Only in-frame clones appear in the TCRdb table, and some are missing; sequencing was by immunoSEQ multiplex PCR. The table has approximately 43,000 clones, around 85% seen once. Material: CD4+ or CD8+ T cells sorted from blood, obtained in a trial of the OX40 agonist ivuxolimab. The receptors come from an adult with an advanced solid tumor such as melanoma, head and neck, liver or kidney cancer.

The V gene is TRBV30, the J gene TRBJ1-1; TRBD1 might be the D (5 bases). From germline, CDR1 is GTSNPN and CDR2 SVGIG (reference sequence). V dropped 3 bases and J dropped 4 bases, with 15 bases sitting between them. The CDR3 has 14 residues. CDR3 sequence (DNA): TGTGCCTGGAGAACAGGAGTATCGCGCACTGAAGCTTTCTTT. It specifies CAWRTGVSRTEAFF. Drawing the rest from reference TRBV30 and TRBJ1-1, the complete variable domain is SQTIHQWPATLVQPVGSPLSLECTVEGTSNPNLYWYRQAAGRGLQLLFYSVGIGQISSEVPQNLSASRPQDRQFILSSKKLLLSDSGFYLCAWRTGVSRTEAFFGQGTRLTVV.

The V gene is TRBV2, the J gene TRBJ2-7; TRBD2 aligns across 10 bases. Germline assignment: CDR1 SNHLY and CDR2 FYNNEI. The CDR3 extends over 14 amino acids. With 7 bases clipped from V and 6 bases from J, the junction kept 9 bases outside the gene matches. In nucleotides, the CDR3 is TGTGCCAGCAATCCGGGACTAGCGTATCTCGAGCAGTACTTC. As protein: CASNPGLAYLEQYF.

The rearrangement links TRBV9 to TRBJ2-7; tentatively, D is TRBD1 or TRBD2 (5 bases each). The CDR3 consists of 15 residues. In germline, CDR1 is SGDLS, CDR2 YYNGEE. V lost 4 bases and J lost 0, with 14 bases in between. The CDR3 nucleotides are TGTGCCAGCAGCTATACCGGGGCCAGCTCCTACGAGCAGTACTTC. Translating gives CASSYTGASSYEQYF. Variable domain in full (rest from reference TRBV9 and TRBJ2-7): DSGVTQTPKHLITATGQRVTLRCSPRSGDLSVYWYQQSLDQGLQFLIQYYNGEERAKGNILERFSAQQFPDLHSELNLSSLELGDSALYFCASSYTGASSYEQYFGPGTRLTVT.

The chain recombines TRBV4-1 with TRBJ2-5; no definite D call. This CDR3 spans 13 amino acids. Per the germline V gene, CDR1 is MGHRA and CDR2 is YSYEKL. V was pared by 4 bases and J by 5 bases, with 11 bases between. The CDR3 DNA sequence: TGCGCCAGCAGCCGCTCGGTGGTGGAGACCCAGTACTTC. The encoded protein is CASSRSVVETQYF.

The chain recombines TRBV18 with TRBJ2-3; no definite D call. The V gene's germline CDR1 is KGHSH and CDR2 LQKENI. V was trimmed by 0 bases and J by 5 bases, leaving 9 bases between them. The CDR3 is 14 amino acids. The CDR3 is CASSPPSAVDTQYF. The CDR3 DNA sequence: TGTGCCAGCTCACCACCTTCCGCGGTAGATACGCAGTATTTT.

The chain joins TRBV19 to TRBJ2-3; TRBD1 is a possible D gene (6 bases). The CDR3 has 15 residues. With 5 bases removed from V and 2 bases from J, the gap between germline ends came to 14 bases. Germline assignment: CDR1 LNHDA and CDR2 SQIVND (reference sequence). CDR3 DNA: TGTGCCAGTAGTCGGGGCAGGGGATTCACAGATACGCAGTATTTT. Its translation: CASSRGRGFTDTQYF.

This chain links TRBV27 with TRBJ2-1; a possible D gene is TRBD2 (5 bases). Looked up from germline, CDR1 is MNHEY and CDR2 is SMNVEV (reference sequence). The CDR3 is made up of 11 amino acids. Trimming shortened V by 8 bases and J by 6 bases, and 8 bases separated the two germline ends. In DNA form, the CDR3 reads TGTGCCAGCGGGAGTGCCAATGAGCAGTTCTTC. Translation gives CASGSANEQFF.

The CDR3 here is CASSFLGRETQYF. The CDR3 nucleotides read TGTGCCAGCAGTTTTTTGGGGAGAGAGACCCAGTACTTC. This sequence joins TRBV28 and TRBJ2-5; perhaps TRBD2 as D (5 bases). CDR3 length: 13 residues. The V end lost 3 bases, the J end lost 4 bases, and 9 bases lay between the germline ends. CDR1 and CDR2 (germline): MDHEN, SYDVKM.

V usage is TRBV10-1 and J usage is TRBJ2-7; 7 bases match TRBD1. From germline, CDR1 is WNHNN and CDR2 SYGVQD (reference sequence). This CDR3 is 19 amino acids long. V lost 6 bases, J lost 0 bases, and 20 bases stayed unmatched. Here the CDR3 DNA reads TGCGCCAGCAGGGTTGACCGGCCGAACGACAGGGTAGGCTCCTACGAGCAGTACTTC. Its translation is CASRVDRPNDRVGSYEQYF.

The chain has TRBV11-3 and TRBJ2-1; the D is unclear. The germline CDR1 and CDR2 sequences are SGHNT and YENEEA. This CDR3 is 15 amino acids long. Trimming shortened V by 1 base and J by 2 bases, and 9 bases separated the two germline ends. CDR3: CASSLGDPTYNEQFF. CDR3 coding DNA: TGTGCCAGCAGCTTAGGGGATCCTACCTACAATGAGCAGTTCTTC.

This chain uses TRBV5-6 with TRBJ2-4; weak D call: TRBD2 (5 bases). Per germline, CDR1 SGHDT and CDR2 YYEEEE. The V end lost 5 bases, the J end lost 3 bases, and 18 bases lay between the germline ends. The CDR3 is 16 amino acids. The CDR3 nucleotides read TGTGCCAGCAGTTTTAGAGGGTCTCAATTCAAAAACATTCAGTACTTC. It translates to CASSFRGSQFKNIQYF.

Written as DNA, the CDR3 is TGTGCCAGCTCAGAGAGGGAGACCTCCTACGAGCAGTACTTC. Its protein product is CASSERETSYEQYF. The gene calls are TRBV6-5 and TRBJ2-7; weak D call: TRBD2 (5 bases). CDR3 length: 14 amino acids. V lost 8 bases and J 0 bases, leaving 14 bases between the germline ends. Germline assignment: CDR1 MNHEY and CDR2 SVGAGI.

The CDR3 sequence: CATNSRGSGANVLTF. CDR3 DNA sequence: TGTGCCACCAACTCCCGGGGCTCTGGGGCCAACGTCCTGACTTTC. The chain joins TRBV19 to TRBJ2-6, with a weak D call TRBD2 (5 bases). V was pared by 10 bases and J by 0 bases, with 13 bases between. Germline V gene data show CDR1 as LNHDA and CDR2 as SQIVND (reference sequence). The CDR3 has 15 amino acids.

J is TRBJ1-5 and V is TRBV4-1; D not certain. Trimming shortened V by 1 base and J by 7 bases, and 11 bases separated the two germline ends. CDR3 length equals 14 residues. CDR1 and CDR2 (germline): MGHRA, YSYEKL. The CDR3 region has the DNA TGCGCCAGCAGCCAAGGGGCGGCCCCACAGCCCCAGCATTTT. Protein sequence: CASSQGAAPQPQHF.

The CDR3 region has the DNA TGTGCCAGCAGCTATGTCAGCCGGGGGGGAAATCAGCCCCAGCATTTT. Translation gives CASSYVSRGGNQPQHF. The chain recombines TRBV27 with TRBJ1-5, with a weak D call TRBD1 (5 bases). The CDR3 loop spans 16 amino acids. CDR1 is MNHEY, CDR2 SMNVEV, per germline (reference sequence). V lost 6 bases and J lost 4, with 19 bases in between.

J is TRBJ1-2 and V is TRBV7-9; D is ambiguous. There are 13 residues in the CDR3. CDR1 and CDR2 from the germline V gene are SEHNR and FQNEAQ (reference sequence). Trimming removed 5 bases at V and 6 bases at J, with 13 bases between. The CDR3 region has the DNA TGTGCCAGCAGCCCGAGGCCGGGGAATGGCTACACCTTC. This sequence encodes CASSPRPGNGYTF.

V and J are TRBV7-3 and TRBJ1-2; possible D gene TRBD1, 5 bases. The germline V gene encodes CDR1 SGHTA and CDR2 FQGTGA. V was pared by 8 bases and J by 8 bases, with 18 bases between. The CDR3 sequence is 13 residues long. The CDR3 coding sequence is TGTGCCAGCGGGTCGGGGGGACCGGGAGGCTACACCTTC. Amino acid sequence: CASGSGGPGGYTF.

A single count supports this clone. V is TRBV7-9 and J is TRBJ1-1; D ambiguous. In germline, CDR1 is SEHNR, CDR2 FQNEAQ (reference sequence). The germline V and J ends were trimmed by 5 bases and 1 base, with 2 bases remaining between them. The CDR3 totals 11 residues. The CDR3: CASSKNTEAFF. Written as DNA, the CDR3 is TGTGCCAGCAGCAAGAACACTGAAGCTTTCTTT.